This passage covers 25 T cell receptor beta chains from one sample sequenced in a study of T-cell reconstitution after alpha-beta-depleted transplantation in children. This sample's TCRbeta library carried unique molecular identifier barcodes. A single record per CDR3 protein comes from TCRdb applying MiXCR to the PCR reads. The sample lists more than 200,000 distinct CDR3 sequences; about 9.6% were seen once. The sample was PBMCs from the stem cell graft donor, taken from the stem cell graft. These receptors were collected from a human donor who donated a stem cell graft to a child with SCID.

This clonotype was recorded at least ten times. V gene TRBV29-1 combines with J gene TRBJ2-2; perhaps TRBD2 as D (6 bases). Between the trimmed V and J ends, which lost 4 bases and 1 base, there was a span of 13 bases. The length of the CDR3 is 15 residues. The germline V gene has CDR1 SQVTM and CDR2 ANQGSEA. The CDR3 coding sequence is TGCAGCGTTGGGCCCGGGACTGAGAACACCGGGGAGCTGTTTTTT. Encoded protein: CSVGPGTENTGELFF.

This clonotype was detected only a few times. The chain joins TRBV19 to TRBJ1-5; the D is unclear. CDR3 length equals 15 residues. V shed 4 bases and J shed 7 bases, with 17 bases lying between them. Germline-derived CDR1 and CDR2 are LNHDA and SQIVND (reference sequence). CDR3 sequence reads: CASSTPVSPGQPQHF. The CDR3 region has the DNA TGTGCCAGTAGTACCCCGGTGTCGCCGGGACAGCCCCAGCATTTT.

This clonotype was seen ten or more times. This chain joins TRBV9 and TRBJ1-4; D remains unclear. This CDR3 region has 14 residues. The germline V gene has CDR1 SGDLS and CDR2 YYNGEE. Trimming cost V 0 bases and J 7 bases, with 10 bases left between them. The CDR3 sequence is CASSVGGEGEKLFF. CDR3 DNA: TGTGCCAGCAGCGTAGGCGGGGAGGGTGAAAAACTGTTTTTT.

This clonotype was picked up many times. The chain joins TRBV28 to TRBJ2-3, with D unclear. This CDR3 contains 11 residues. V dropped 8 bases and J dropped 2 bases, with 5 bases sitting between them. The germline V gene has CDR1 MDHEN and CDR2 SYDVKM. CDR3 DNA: TGTGCCAGCCTCGACACAGATACGCAGTATTTT. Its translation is CASLDTDTQYF.

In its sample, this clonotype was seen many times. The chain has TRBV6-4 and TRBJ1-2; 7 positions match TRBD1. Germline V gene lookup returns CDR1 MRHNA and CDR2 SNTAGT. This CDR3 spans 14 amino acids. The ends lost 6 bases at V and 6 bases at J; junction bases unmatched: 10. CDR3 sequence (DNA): TGTGCCAGCAGGGGACAGCTACTAAAGGATGGCTACACCTTC. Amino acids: CASRGQLLKDGYTF.

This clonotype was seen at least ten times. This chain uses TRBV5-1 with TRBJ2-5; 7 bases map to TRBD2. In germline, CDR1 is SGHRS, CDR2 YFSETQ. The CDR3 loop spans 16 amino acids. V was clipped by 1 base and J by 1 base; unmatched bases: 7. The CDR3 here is CASSLRGVFPQETQYF. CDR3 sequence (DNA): TGCGCCAGCAGCTTGCGGGGGGTCTTTCCCCAAGAGACCCAGTACTTC.

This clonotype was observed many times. CDR3 sequence reads: CSARDPLAGDHEQFF. In nucleotides, the CDR3 is TGCAGTGCTAGAGATCCCCTAGCGGGGGACCATGAGCAGTTCTTC. The chain employs TRBV20-1 and TRBJ2-1, with 10 nucleotides matching TRBD2. V shed 0 bases, J shed 8 bases, and the junction held 7 bases outside the gene matches. CDR1 is DFQATT and CDR2 is SNEGSKA in the germline V gene (reference sequence). The CDR3 runs 15 residues.

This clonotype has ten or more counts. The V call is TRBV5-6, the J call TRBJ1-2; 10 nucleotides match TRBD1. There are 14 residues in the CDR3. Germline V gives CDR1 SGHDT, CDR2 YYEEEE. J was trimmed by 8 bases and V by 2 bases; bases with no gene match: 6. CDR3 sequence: CASSFQDRGLGYTF. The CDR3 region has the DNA TGTGCCAGCAGCTTCCAAGACAGGGGGCTCGGCTACACCTTC.

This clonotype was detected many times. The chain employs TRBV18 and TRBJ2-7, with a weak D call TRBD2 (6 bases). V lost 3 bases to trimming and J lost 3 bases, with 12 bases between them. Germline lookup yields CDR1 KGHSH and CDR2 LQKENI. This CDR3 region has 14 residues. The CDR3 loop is CASSPRDRSYEQYF. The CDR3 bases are TGTGCCAGCTCACCGCGGGATAGGAGCTACGAGCAGTACTTC.

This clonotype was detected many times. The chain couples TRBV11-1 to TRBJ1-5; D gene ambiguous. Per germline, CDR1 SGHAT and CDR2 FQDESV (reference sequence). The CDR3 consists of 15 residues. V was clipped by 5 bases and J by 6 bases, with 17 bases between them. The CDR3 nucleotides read TGTGCCAGCAGCCGGACTACAGTTCGCGGTCAGCCCCAGCATTTT. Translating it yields CASSRTTVRGQPQHF.

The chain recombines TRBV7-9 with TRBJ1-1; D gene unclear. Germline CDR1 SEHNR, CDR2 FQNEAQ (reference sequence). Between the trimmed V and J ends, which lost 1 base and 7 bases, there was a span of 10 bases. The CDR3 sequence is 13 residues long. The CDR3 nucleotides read TGTGCCAGCAGCTTAGGCAGCCTACTTGAAGCTTTCTTT. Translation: CASSLGSLLEAFF.

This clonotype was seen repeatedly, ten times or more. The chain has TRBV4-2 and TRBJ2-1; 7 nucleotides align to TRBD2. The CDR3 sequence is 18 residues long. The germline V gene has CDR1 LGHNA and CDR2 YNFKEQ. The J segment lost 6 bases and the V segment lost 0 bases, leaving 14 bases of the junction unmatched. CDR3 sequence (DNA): TGTGCCAGCAGCCAAGAACTCCCCACTCGGCGGGGGTTCAATGAGCAGTTCTTC. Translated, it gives CASSQELPTRRGFNEQFF.

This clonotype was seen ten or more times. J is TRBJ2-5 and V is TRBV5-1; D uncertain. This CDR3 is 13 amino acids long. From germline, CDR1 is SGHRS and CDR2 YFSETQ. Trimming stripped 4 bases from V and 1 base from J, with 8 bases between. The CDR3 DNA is TGCGCCAGCAGCCAGACGGTCCAAGAGACCCAGTACTTC. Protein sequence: CASSQTVQETQYF. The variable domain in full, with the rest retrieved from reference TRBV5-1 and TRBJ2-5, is KAGVTQTPRYLIKTRGQQVTLSCSPISGHRSVSWYQQTPGQGLQFLFEYFSETQRNKGNFPGRFSGRQFSNSRSEMNVSTLELGDSALYLCASSQTVQETQYFGPGTRLLVL.

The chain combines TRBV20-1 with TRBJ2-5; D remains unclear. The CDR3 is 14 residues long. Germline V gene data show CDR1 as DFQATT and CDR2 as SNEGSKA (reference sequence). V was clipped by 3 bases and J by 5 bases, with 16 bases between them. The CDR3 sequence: CSASKTFKVETQYF. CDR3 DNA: TGCAGTGCTAGCAAAACGTTCAAGGTGGAGACCCAGTACTTC.

Here the CDR3 DNA reads TGCAGTGCCCGGAGGGCCTTGGGAGATGAAAAACTGTTTTTT. Protein sequence: CSARRALGDEKLFF. The V gene is TRBV20-1, the J gene TRBJ1-4; D is undetermined. The CDR3 totals 14 residues. The V gene lost 6 bases and the J gene lost 6 bases, with 17 bases spanning the gap. From germline, CDR1 is DFQATT and CDR2 SNEGSKA (reference sequence).

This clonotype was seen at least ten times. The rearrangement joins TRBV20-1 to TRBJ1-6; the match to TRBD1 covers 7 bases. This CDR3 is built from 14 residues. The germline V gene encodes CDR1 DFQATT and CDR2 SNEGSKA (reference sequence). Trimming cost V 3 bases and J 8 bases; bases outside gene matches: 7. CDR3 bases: TGCAGTGCTAGCATGGGGACAGATTATTCACCCCTCCACTTT. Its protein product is CSASMGTDYSPLHF.

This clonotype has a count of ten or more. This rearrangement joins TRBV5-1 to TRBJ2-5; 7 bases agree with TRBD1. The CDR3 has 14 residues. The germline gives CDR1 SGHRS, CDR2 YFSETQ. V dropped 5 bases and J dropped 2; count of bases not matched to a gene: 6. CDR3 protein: CASRLTGQQETQYF. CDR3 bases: TGCGCCAGCAGATTAACGGGACAGCAAGAGACCCAGTACTTC.

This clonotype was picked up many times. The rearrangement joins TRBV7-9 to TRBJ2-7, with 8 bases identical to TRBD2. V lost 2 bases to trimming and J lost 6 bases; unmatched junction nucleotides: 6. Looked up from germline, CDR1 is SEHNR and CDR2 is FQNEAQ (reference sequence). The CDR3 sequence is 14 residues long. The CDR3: CASSLSPGRGEQYF. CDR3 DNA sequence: TGTGCCAGCAGCTTAAGCCCCGGGAGGGGCGAGCAGTACTTC.

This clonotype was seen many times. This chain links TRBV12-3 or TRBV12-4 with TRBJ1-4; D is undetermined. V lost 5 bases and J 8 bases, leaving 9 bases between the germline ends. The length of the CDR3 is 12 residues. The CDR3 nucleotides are TGTGCCAGCAGTCCGGGGTACGAAAAACTGTTTTTT. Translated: CASSPGYEKLFF.

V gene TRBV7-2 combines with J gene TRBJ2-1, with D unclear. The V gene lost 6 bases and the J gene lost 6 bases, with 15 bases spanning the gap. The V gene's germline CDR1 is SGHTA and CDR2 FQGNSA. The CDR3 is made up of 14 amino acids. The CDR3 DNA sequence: TGTGCCAGCAGACTCCCGGGTAGCAGCAATGAGCAGTTCTTC. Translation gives CASRLPGSSNEQFF.

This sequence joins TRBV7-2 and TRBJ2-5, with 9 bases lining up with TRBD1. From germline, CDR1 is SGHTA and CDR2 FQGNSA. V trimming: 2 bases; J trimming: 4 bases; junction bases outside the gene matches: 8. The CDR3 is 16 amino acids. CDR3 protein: CASSLSLGQGGETQYF. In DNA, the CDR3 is TGTGCCAGCAGCTTAAGTCTGGGACAGGGAGGAGAGACCCAGTACTTC. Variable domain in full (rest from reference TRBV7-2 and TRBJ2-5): GAGVSQSPSNKVTEKGKDVELRCDPISGHTALYWYRQSLGQGLEFLIYFQGNSAPDKSGLPSDRFSAERTGGSVSTLTIQRTQQEDSAVYLCASSLSLGQGGETQYFGPGTRLLVL.

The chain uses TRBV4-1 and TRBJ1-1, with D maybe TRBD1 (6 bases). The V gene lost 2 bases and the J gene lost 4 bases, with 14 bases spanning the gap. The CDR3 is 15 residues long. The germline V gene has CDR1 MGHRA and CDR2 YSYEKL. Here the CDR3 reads CASSQPRGGPTEAFF. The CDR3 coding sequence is TGCGCCAGCAGCCAACCCCGGGGGGGGCCCACTGAAGCTTTCTTT.

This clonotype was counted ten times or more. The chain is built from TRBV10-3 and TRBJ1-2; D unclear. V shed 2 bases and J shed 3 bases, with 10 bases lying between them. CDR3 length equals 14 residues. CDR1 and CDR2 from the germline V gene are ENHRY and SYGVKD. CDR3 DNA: TGTGCCATCAGTGAGATGGCCGGGGACTATGGCTACACCTTC. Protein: CAISEMAGDYGYTF.

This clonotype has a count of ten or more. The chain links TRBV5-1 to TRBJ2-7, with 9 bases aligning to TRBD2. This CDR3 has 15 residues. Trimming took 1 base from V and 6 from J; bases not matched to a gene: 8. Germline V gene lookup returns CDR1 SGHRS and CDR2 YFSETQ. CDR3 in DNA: TGCGCCAGCAGCTTGCTCCTAGCGGGGATTGTCGAGCAGTACTTC. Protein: CASSLLLAGIVEQYF. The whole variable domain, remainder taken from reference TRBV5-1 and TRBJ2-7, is KAGVTQTPRYLIKTRGQQVTLSCSPISGHRSVSWYQQTPGQGLQFLFEYFSETQRNKGNFPGRFSGRQFSNSRSEMNVSTLELGDSALYLCASSLLLAGIVEQYFGPGTRLTVT.

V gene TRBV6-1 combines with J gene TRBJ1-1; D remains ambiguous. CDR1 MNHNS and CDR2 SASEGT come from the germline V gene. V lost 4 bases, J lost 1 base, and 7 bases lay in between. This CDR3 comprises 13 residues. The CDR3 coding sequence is TGTGCCAGCAGTGCTGACCCGAACACTGAAGCTTTCTTT. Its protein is CASSADPNTEAFF.